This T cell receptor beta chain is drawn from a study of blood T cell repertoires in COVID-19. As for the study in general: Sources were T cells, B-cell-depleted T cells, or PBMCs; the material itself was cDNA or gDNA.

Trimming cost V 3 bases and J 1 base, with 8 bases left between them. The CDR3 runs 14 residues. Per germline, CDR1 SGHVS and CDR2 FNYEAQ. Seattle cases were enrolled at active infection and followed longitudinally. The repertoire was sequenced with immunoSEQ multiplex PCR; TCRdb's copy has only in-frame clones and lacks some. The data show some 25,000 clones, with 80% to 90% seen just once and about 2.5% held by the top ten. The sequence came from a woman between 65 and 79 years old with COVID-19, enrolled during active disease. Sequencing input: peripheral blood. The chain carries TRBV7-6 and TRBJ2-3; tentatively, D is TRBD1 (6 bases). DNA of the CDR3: TGTGCCAGCAGCTTGGGGGCTCGCACAGATACGCAGTATTTT. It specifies CASSLGARTDTQYF.